This TCR beta chain stems from a study of T cell responses to AZD1222 COVID-19 vaccine. Germline lookup yields CDR1 MNHNY and CDR2 SVGAGI (reference sequence). CDR3 length equals 16 residues. Trimming took off 6 bases at V and 0 bases at J, with 14 bases between the two ends. On this clone: Antigen: not known.

Broader study findings: Sampled repertoires all dated from after the peak T cell response.

Method: immunoSEQ multiplex PCR; TCRdb's copy keeps in-frame clones and lacks some. The sample has 95,000 to 150,000 clones, approximately 85% seen once. The chain employs TRBV6-6 and TRBJ1-4; perhaps TRBD1 as D (5 bases). The receptor was derived from an adult who received the AZD1222 COVID-19 vaccine. This specimen consisted of peripheral blood, obtained 28 days after the second AZD1222 dose. The CDR3 reads CASRPRDAATNEKLFF. In DNA, the CDR3 is TGTGCCAGCAGGCCGCGGGACGCAGCAACTAATGAAAAACTGTTTTTT.